This TCR beta chain was observed in a study of radiation and T cells in renal cell carcinoma. Treatment meaning: treatment-naive control, cytoreductive nephrectomy. Control tumors came from a few females and 11 to 12 males, aged about 35 to 85. Some clones are missing from TCRdb's copy, which holds only in-frame ones; the method was immunoSEQ multiplex PCR. There are about 23,000 clones in the sample; over 45% occur only once, and under 25% lies in the top ten. This receptor was taken from a man aged 35-49 years with renal cell carcinoma. The sequences come from tumor tissue, collected from a patient whose treatment was nephrectomy without radiotherapy.

The CDR3 spells CASSPVIGEQFF. In nucleotides, the CDR3 is TGTGCCAGCAGTCCCGTCATTGGTGAGCAGTTCTTC. The rearrangement uses TRBV6-5 and TRBJ2-1; D ambiguous. Germline loops: CDR1 MNHEY, CDR2 SVGAGI. V dropped 5 bases and J dropped 9 bases, with 11 bases sitting between them. This CDR3 is 12 amino acids long.